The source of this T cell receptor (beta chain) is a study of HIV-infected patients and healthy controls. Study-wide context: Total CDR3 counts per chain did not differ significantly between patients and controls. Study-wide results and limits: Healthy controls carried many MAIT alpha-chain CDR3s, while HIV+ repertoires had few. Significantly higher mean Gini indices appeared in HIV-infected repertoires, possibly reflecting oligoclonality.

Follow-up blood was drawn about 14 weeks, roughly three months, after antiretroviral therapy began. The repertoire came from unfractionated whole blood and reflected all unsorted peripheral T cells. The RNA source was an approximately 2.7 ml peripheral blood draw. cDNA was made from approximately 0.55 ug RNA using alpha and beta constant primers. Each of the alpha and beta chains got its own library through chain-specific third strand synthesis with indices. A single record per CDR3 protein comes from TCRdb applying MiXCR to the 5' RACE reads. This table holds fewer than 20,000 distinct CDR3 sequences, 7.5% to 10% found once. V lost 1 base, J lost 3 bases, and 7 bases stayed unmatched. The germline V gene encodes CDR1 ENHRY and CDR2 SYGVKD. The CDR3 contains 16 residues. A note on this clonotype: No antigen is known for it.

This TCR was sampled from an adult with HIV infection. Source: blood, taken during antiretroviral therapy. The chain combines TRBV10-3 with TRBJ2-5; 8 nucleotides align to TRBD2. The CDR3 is CAISEFVAGGEETQYF. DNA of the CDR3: TGTGCCATCAGTGAGTTCGTGGCGGGGGGAGAAGAGACCCAGTACTTC.